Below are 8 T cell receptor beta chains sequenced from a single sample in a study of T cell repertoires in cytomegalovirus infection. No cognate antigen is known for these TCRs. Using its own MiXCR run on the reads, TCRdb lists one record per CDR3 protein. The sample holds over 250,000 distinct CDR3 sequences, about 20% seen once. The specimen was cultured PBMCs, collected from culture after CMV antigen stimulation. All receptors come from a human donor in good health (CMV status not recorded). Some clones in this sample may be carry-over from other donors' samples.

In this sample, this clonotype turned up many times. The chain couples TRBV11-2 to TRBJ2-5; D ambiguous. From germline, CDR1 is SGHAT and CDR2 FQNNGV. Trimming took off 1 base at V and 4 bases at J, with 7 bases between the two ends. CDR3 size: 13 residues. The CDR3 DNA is TGTGCCAGCAGCTTAGGCTTCCGAGAGACCCAGTACTTC. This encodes CASSLGFRETQYF.

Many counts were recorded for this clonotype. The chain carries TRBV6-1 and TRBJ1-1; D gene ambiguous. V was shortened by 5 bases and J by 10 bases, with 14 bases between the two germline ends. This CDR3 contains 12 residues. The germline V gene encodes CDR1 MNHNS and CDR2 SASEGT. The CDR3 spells CASSPPQGGAFF. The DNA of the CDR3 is TGTGCCAGCAGTCCCCCCCAAGGAGGAGCTTTCTTT.

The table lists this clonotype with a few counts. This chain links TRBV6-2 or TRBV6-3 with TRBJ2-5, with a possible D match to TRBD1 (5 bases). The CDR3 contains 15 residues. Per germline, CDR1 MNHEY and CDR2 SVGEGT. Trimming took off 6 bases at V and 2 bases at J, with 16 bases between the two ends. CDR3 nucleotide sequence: TGTGCCAGCAGCCGGAACAGGTTTGGACAAGAGACCCAGTACTTC. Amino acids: CASSRNRFGQETQYF.

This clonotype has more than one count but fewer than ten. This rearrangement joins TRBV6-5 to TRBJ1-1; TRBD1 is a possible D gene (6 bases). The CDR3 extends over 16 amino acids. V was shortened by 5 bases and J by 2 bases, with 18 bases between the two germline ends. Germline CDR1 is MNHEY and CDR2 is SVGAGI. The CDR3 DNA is TGTGCCAGCAGTATGAGAACAGGGCTTTCTAACACTGAAGCTTTCTTT. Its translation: CASSMRTGLSNTEAFF.

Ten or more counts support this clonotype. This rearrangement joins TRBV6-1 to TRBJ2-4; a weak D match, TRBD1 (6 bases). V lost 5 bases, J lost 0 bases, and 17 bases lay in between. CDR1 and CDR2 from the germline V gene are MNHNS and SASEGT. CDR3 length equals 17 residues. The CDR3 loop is CASSMAGASIAKNIQYF. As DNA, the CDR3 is TGTGCCAGCAGTATGGCAGGGGCGAGCATAGCCAAAAACATTCAGTACTTC.

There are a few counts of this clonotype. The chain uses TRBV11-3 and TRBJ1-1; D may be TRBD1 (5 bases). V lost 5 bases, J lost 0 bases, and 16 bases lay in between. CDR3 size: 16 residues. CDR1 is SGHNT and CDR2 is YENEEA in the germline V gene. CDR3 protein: CASSPFSGRMNTEAFF. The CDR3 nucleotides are TGTGCCAGCAGCCCATTTTCGGGACGTATGAACACTGAAGCTTTCTTT.

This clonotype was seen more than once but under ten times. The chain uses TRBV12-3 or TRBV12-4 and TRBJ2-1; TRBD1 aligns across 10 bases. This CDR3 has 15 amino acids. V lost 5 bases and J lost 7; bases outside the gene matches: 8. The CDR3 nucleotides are TGTGCCAGCAGTCTGGGACAGGGGCTAAGAAATGAGCAGTTCTTC. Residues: CASSLGQGLRNEQFF.

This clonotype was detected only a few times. The CDR3, as DNA: TGTGCCAGTAGTCTTCAACTGGGCAGTTACGCTGGCTACACCTTC. It is translated as CASSLQLGSYAGYTF. V is TRBV19 and J is TRBJ1-2, with D uncertain. The CDR3 spans 15 residues. V lost 5 bases and J 7 bases, leaving 20 bases between the germline ends. Germline-derived CDR1 and CDR2 are LNHDA and SQIVND (reference sequence).